This TCR beta chain was obtained from a study of CXCR3-negative and CXCR3-positive naive CD8 T cells. Background on the study: Overall TRB read output was about 140 million, and each library contained about 1.5 +/- 0.3 million reads. Study results and limitations: Compared with CXCR3-negative naive cells, CXCR3-positive naive cells showed more hydrophobic TRB CDR3s. For naive cells, CXCR3-negative and CXCR3-positive subsets had similar TRBV-TRBJ usage; for memory cells, usage differed.

The CDR3 is 13 residues long. Subsets of CD8+ T cells were each sorted in triplicate at approximately 300,000 cells apiece. Those CD8+ T cells considered naive were CD45RO-CCR7+CD27+CD95-. The TRB libraries of cDNA were built by UMI-labeled 5' RACE. TCRdb re-called the 5' RACE reads; every CDR3 protein appears as one record, without DNA. Here the sample table reports roughly 120,000 distinct CDR3 sequences. With respect to this clonotype: Its antigen remains unknown.

Sequenced: naive CXCR3+ CD8+ T cells from blood. The sample's subset: CD45RO-CCR7+CD27+CD95- naive CD8+ T cells expressing CXCR3 (TNR3+). The V call is TRBV12-3 or TRBV12-4, the J call TRBJ2-7. This clonotype was sampled from a human donor in good health. Some clones in this sample may be carry-over from other donors' samples. The CDR3 sequence is CASSSELPYEQYF.